Shown below are 20 T cell receptor beta chains from a single sample sequenced in a study of blood T cell repertoires in COVID-19. Clones were read by immunoSEQ multiplex PCR, and TCRdb kept only the in-frame ones, dropping some. In the table there are about 200,000 clones, about 82% of which are singletons. The sequenced material came from PBMCs or T cells enriched from blood (not recorded which). Receptors were obtained from a man aged 35 to 55 with acute COVID-19.

The chain combines TRBV19 with TRBJ2-2; 8 bases line up with TRBD1. In germline, CDR1 is LNHDA, CDR2 SQIVND (reference sequence). Losses at the gene ends were 3 bases for V and 4 bases for J; bases not matched to a gene: 7. The CDR3 sequence is 16 residues long. CDR3 coding DNA: TGTGCCAGTAGTATGGGTCAGGGGGCGGGCACCGGGGAGCTGTTTTTT. Encoded protein: CASSMGQGAGTGELFF.

Turning to this clone: Germline is not matched at one junction end, which may reflect a read error. The V call is TRBV7-7, the J call TRBJ2-1; weak D call: TRBD1 (6 bases). Germline V CDR1 and CDR2: SSHAT, FNYEAQ (reference sequence). There are 15 residues in the CDR3. The CDR3 sequence: CASSLQTGEYNEQFF. The CDR3 DNA reads as TGTGCTAGCAGTCTTCAGACAGGAGAGTACAATGAGCAGTTCTTC. Full variable domain (missing parts from reference TRBV7-7 and TRBJ2-1): GAGVSQSPRYKVTKRGQDVTLRCDPISSHATLYWYQQALGQGPEFLTYFNYEAQPDKSGLPSDRFSAERPEGSISTLTIQRTEQRDSAMYRCASSLQTGEYNEQFFGPGTRLTVL.

This clone was counted only a few times. This chain uses TRBV6-4 with TRBJ2-2, with D maybe TRBD2 (5 bases). The CDR3 sequence is 14 residues long. CDR1 MRHNA and CDR2 SNTAGT come from the germline V gene. V was clipped by 3 bases and J by 4 bases, with 9 bases between them. CDR3 residues: CASSERASTGELFF. CDR3 bases: TGTGCCAGCAGTGAGAGGGCTAGCACCGGGGAGCTGTTTTTT.

The table lists this clone with a count of one. The rearrangement joins TRBV6-1 to TRBJ1-5; TRBD1 is a possible D gene (6 bases). V was trimmed by 3 bases and J by 9 bases, leaving 18 bases between them. This CDR3 is 15 amino acids long. Germline CDR1 and CDR2: MNHNS and SASEGT. The CDR3 DNA follows: TGTGCCAGCAGTGAGGGACAACTACAACAAAGGCCCCAGCATTTT. The encoded protein is CASSEGQLQQRPQHF.

This clone has a handful of counts. V and J are TRBV5-1 and TRBJ2-7; D gene uncertain. The CDR3 runs to 12 residues. V lost 1 base and J 5 bases, leaving 7 bases between the germline ends. CDR1 and CDR2 from the germline V gene are SGHRS and YFSETQ. The CDR3 region has the DNA TGCGCCAGCAGCTTGTCGTCTAACGAGCAGTACTTC. Translating it yields CASSLSSNEQYF.

The chain combines TRBV19 with TRBJ2-7; 14 nucleotides agree with TRBD2. J gave up 7 bases and V 8 bases, and 7 bases lay outside the gene matches. Germline V gene lookup returns CDR1 LNHDA and CDR2 SQIVND (reference sequence). The CDR3 contains 14 residues. For the CDR3, the DNA is TGTGCCAGTTCCGGACTAGCGGGAGGACAGGAGCAGTACTTC. Amino acid sequence: CASSGLAGGQEQYF. Supplemented by reference TRBV19 and TRBJ2-7, the full variable domain reads DGGITQSPKYLFRKEGQNVTLSCEQNLNHDAMYWYRQDPGQGLRLIYYSQIVNDFQKGDIAEGYSVSREKKESFPLTVTSAQKNPTAFYLCASSGLAGGQEQYFGPGTRLTVT.

The chain carries TRBV29-1 and TRBJ2-7; 12 bases align to TRBD2. The J segment lost 3 bases and the V segment lost 5 bases, leaving 5 bases of the junction unmatched. This CDR3 contains 14 residues. The germline V gene has CDR1 SQVTM and CDR2 ANQGSEA. For the CDR3, the DNA is TGCAGCGTTCCTGGACTAGCGGGAATCTACGAGCAGTACTTC. Amino acids: CSVPGLAGIYEQYF.

For the CDR3, the DNA is TGTGCCAGTAGCCTTGGTTTCGGGATTGGCTACACCTTC. As protein: CASSLGFGIGYTF. This chain joins TRBV19 and TRBJ1-2, with D uncertain. V lost 6 bases and J lost 7, with 15 bases in between. This CDR3 region has 13 residues. Germline V gives CDR1 LNHDA, CDR2 SQIVND (reference sequence).

The rearrangement joins TRBV9 to TRBJ2-2, with TRBD1 matching over 8 bases. The CDR3 covers 16 residues. V lost 5 bases, J lost 5 bases, and 11 bases stayed unmatched. The germline V gene has CDR1 SGDLS and CDR2 YYNGEE. In DNA, the CDR3 is TGTGCCAGCAGACCCTACACAGGGGGAGGAACCGGGGAGCTGTTTTTT. This translates into CASRPYTGGGTGELFF. The entire variable domain, with the rest obtained from reference TRBV9 and TRBJ2-2, is as follows: DSGVTQTPKHLITATGQRVTLRCSPRSGDLSVYWYQQSLDQGLQFLIQYYNGEERAKGNILERFSAQQFPDLHSELNLSSLELGDSALYFCASRPYTGGGTGELFFGEGSRLTVL.

The chain joins TRBV28 to TRBJ2-3; the D gene is possibly TRBD2 (6 bases). V shed 4 bases and J shed 1 base, with 9 bases lying between them. Germline loops: CDR1 MDHEN, CDR2 SYDVKM. The CDR3 contains 14 residues. The CDR3 sequence: CASSSAGRTDTQYF. The CDR3 nucleotides read TGTGCCAGCAGTTCAGCGGGCCGCACAGATACGCAGTATTTT.

This rearrangement joins TRBV6-2 or TRBV6-3 to TRBJ2-5, with a tentative D call TRBD2 (5 bases). The CDR3 runs 12 residues. Germline CDR1 is MNHEY and CDR2 is SVGEGT. The V gene lost 2 bases and the J gene lost 7 bases, with 8 bases spanning the gap. The CDR3 region has the DNA TGTGCCAGCAGTTACGCCCGGGGGACCCAGTACTTC. Protein: CASSYARGTQYF.

This chain uses TRBV5-1 with TRBJ1-2; D is undetermined. The CDR3 is 14 amino acids. Trimming took off 0 bases at V and 3 bases at J, with 9 bases between the two ends. Germline V gives CDR1 SGHRS, CDR2 YFSETQ. As DNA, the CDR3 is TGCGCCAGCAGCTTGGAGCCTTACGACTATGGCTACACCTTC. Protein product: CASSLEPYDYGYTF. The full variable domain, with the rest looked up from reference TRBV5-1 and TRBJ1-2, is KAGVTQTPRYLIKTRGQQVTLSCSPISGHRSVSWYQQTPGQGLQFLFEYFSETQRNKGNFPGRFSGRQFSNSRSEMNVSTLELGDSALYLCASSLEPYDYGYTFGSGTRLTVV.

The chain carries TRBV24-1 and TRBJ1-2; the D gene is possibly TRBD1 (5 bases). Germline CDR1 and CDR2: KGHDR and SFDVKD. Trimming removed 5 bases at V and 7 bases at J, with 7 bases between. This CDR3 has 11 residues. The CDR3 DNA reads as TGTGCCACCAGTGCAGGGTTTGGCTACACCTTC. This encodes CATSAGFGYTF.

The chain employs TRBV9 and TRBJ2-3; 8 bases are shared with TRBD2. CDR1 and CDR2 from the germline V gene are SGDLS and YYNGEE. V lost 0 bases and J lost 6; bases outside the gene matches: 3. The length of the CDR3 is 14 residues. CDR3 in DNA: TGTGCCAGCAGCGTAGCTACGGGAGGGGATACGCAGTATTTT. Translation gives CASSVATGGDTQYF.

The chain recombines TRBV7-9 with TRBJ1-5; D is unclear. V lost 1 base and J 0 bases, leaving 4 bases between the germline ends. The CDR3 sequence is 14 residues long. Germline V lookup: CDR1 SEHNR, CDR2 FQNEAQ (reference sequence). The CDR3 nucleotides are TGTGCCAGCAGCTTAGACTATAGCAATCAGCCCCAGCATTTT. Translated, it gives CASSLDYSNQPQHF.

J is TRBJ1-5 and V is TRBV15, with 9 bases aligning to TRBD1. The germline CDR1 and CDR2 sequences are LNHNV and YYDKDF (reference sequence). This CDR3 region has 16 residues. The V and J ends lost 4 bases and 7 bases, in that order; junction bases with no gene match: 11. The CDR3: CATSILFTGGGQPQHF. Written as DNA, the CDR3 is TGTGCCACCAGCATCCTGTTCACAGGGGGCGGGCAGCCCCAGCATTTT.

V usage is TRBV18 and J usage is TRBJ2-2, with D tentatively TRBD2 (6 bases). V gave up 3 bases and J gave up 1 base, with 15 bases separating them. Germline CDR1 reads KGHSH; CDR2 reads LQKENI. CDR3 length: 17 amino acids. The CDR3 loop reads CASSPYQSRENTGELFF. CDR3 nucleotides: TGTGCCAGCTCACCCTATCAGTCGCGGGAGAACACCGGGGAGCTGTTTTTT.

This clone was detected once. V usage is TRBV28 and J usage is TRBJ2-7; no definite D call. Germline CDR1 MDHEN, CDR2 SYDVKM. The CDR3 spans 12 residues. V shed 5 bases and J shed 4 bases, with 9 bases lying between them. CDR3 residues: CASSPILYEQYF. In DNA, the CDR3 is TGTGCCAGCAGTCCCATACTTTACGAGCAGTACTTC.

The chain uses TRBV5-1 and TRBJ1-4; 8 bases map to TRBD1. With V trimmed by 4 bases and J by 7 bases, 6 bases remained unmatched. The CDR3 is 14 residues long. Germline V gene sequence: CDR1 SGHRS, CDR2 YFSETQ. The CDR3 coding sequence is TGCGCCAGCAGCATAGGACAGGGTGGTGAAAAACTGTTTTTT. It translates to CASSIGQGGEKLFF. Full variable domain (missing parts from reference TRBV5-1 and TRBJ1-4): KAGVTQTPRYLIKTRGQQVTLSCSPISGHRSVSWYQQTPGQGLQFLFEYFSETQRNKGNFPGRFSGRQFSNSRSEMNVSTLELGDSALYLCASSIGQGGEKLFFGSGTQLSVL.

This chain joins TRBV7-9 and TRBJ1-3; D unresolved. The CDR3 runs to 16 residues. V was trimmed by 7 bases and J by 4 bases, leaving 20 bases between them. The germline gives CDR1 SEHNR, CDR2 FQNEAQ (reference sequence). In nucleotides, the CDR3 is TGTGCCAGCACCCTAGTCCCAGGACTCAACGGAAACACCATATATTTT. Amino acid sequence: CASTLVPGLNGNTIYF.